This TCR beta chain was identified in a study of identical twins (TCRdb year 2016). For the study in its entirety: To test whether fetal clonotypes persist, the study used deep sequencing on TCR alpha and beta repertoires from monozygotic twins, unrelated adults of various ages, and cord blood. Replicate twin experiments were performed at different times using different library preparation protocols to rule out contamination. General findings and caveats noted by the study authors: A weaker excess of twin sharing was found in beta out-of-frame sequences because the signal-to-noise ratio was lowered by fewer shared sequences. Conclusions relied on cross-sectional statistical analysis, since the same donors could not be followed over many years. Compared with coincidental sharing between unrelated individuals, out-of-frame TCR alpha sequences shared between twins had an excess of sequences with low generation probability. Zero-insertion analyses could be partly confounded by invariant T cells such as MAIT and iNKT, though diverse VJ usage argued against such confounding for most clonotypes. In monozygotic twins, recombination models systematically underestimated out-of-frame TCR alpha sharing, but the models matched the sharing seen between unrelated individuals. Fewer insertions were carried by abundant cord blood beta clonotypes, a similar but weaker trend appeared in young adult naive repertoires, and no such trend appeared in memory repertoires.

The germline V gene sets CDR1 to MNHEY and CDR2 to SVGAGI. The CDR3 holds 15 amino acids from the cysteine to the phenylalanine. Only the CDR3 region is kept as DNA, spanning 45 bases read in frame from base 1. Trimming accounts for 2 bases at V and 6 bases at J, while the number of junction bases matched to no gene is 3. In its sample, this clonotype was seen many times. No cognate antigen has been identified for it. The record has no base qualities; no much larger clone is one base away. Only healthy Caucasian donors were included. The twin cohort comprised three pairs of female monozygotic twins, all aged roughly 18 to 30 years. Positive isolation kits from Invitrogen were used to isolate the CD4+ and CD8+ T cell populations. Library prep was done by 5' RACE. The instrument given in TCRdb is Illumina HiSeq 2000. Template switching added a universal primer binding site, and the final cDNA carried a unique molecular identifier that allowed TCR cDNA molecules to be counted accurately. First-strand cDNA for TCR alpha and beta chains was synthesized from specific primers in the conserved constant-segment region. Each cDNA library was double barcoded, with a SMART-Mk sample barcode plus Illumina barcodes, to control for contamination. Two successive PCR steps introduced TruSeq adapter sequences along with Illumina sample barcodes. The TCR alpha and beta cDNA libraries were sequenced on the Illumina HiSeq platform using custom primers. The original pipeline was this. Unique molecular identifiers were extracted from raw reads with MiGEC, and CDR3 positions were determined with MiXCR. Recombination models were inferred per individual with the repgenHMM and IGoR tools using an EM algorithm. The tcR package in R was used for shared clonotype analysis, with sharing normalized by the product of cloneset sizes. To study raw recombination without the effects of thymic and clonal selection, out-of-frame nonproductive sequences were analyzed. TCRdb redid the processing of the public reads, applying fastp at Q25 and MiXCR, and retained in-frame beta chains. One record per CDR3 amino acid sequence lists the most common genes and DNA. TCRdb, not the authors, supplied the V and J calls. The sample table lists some 270,000 distinct CDR3 sequences, approximately 8.3% of them with a count of one. The ten largest clones take up over 2.5% of the sample.

These same data were also listed under a study on yellow fever vaccine responses in identical twins. According to the second study: According to the authors, the vaccine-induced T cell response in identical twins seemed to be partly convergent and partly specific to each individual. Focusing on identical twins, the study followed the T cell clones that responded to the vaccine, and did so with precision.

The chain joins TRBV6-5 to TRBJ2-1, with 11 bases matching TRBD1. Sequencing was carried out using CD8+ T cells sorted from blood. This TCR derives from a woman aged 18 to 35 in good health. The CDR3 loop reads CASSYIGTGGNEQFF. In nucleotides, the sequence is TGTGCCAGCAGTTACATTGGGACAGGGGGCAATGAGCAGTTCTTC.